This T cell receptor beta chain comes out of a study of blood T cell repertoires in COVID-19. Original processing methods: Reference gene primer amplification in the assay estimated nucleated cell counts. The method was immunoSEQ multiplex PCR; TCRdb's version includes in-frame clones alone and lacks a portion of them. The V and J calls and clone size are taken from that table; D and trimming were inferred from the DNA. The sample holds 100,000 to 110,000 clones, about 80% seen once. The J segment lost 0 bases and the V segment lost 6 bases, leaving 10 bases of the junction unmatched. This CDR3 is 17 amino acids long. CDR1 and CDR2 (germline): LNHDA, SQIVND (reference sequence).

The chain couples TRBV19 to TRBJ1-3; 8 nucleotides match TRBD1. The TCR sequence derives from a man aged 65-85 years with active or convalescent COVID-19. Sequencing was carried out using peripheral blood. The CDR3: CASRPPGTGVSGNTIYF. CDR3 bases: TGTGCCAGTAGGCCTCCCGGGACAGGTGTCTCTGGAAACACCATATATTTT.